These T cell receptor beta chains were read from a single sample in a study of shared clonotypes between healthy human individuals. TCRdb's copy holds only in-frame clones and misses some; the assay was immunoSEQ multiplex PCR. The sample includes 640,000 or so clones, roughly 70% seen only once; the top ten take under 2%. Sample: memory CD4+ T cells sorted from blood. The receptors stem from a woman under 40 in good health. The CDR3 runs from the conserved cysteine through the conserved F or W. Fields, in order: clone size, V gene, D gene, J gene, CDR3 DNA, CDR3 protein. D genes are given only for firm matches. Clone size is shown for a subset of rows, as once, few, many or a class of expanded clone.

>many|TRBV5-4|TRBD1|TRBJ1-1
TGTGCCAGCAGCTTGCAAAACAGGGGAGAGAACACTGAAGCTTTCTTT
CASSLQNRGENTEAFF
>-|TRBV6-6|TRBD1|TRBJ1-1
TGTGCCAGCAGACCTTTGACAGGGACTGAAGCTTTCTTT
CASRPLTGTEAFF
>-|TRBV7-9|TRBD2|TRBJ2-7
TGTGCCGCTGGACTAGCGCTCGACGAGCAGTACTTC
CAAGLALDEQYF
>-|TRBV6-5|-|TRBJ1-2
TGTGCCAGCAGTGCGTTGAGGCAGGAGGTCTATGGCTACACCTTC
CASSALRQEVYGYTF
>-|TRBV2|-|TRBJ2-1
TGTGCCAGCACACGGTTCAATGAGCAGTTCTTC
CASTRFNEQFF
>-|TRBV6-1|-|TRBJ1-2
TGTGCCAGCACGGGGCAGGGGATCGGCTATGGCTACACCTTC
CASTGQGIGYGYTF
>few|TRBV11-2|TRBD2|TRBJ2-7
TGTGCCAGCAGCTCGGGGTCGATAGGACTAGCGGCCTACGAGCAGTACTTC
CASSSGSIGLAAYEQYF
>-|TRBV19|-|TRBJ1-4
TGTGCCAGTAGTGGGGTTACGGGTGAAAAACTGTTTTTT
CASSGVTGEKLFF
>-|TRBV30|-|TRBJ2-7
TGTGCCTGGAGTCCCATGGCAGGGCAGGTCTACGAGCAGTACTTC
CAWSPMAGQVYEQYF
>-|TRBV5-1|-|TRBJ2-7
TGCGCCAGCGGAGACGGACATGAGAACTACGAGCAGTACTTC
CASGDGHENYEQYF
>many|TRBV4-1|TRBD2|TRBJ2-1
TGCGCCAGCAGCCAGCCTATAATAGCGGGGAAATACAATGAGCAGTTCTTC
CASSQPIIAGKYNEQFF
>-|TRBV10-3|-|TRBJ2-5
TGTGCCATCAGTGACAAGGGAAGGATCCAAGAGACCCAGTACTTC
CAISDKGRIQETQYF
>-|TRBV12-5|-|TRBJ2-5
TGTGCTAGTGGTTTAGGGGGGGGACAGAGTACCCAGTACTTC
CASGLGGGQSTQYF
>-|TRBV28|TRBD1|TRBJ1-2
TGTGCCAGCAGCCCCATCCGGGACAGGGGGAGAGGCTACACCTTC
CASSPIRDRGRGYTF
>few|TRBV19|-|TRBJ2-1
TGTGCCAGTATGGCCAAAAGCGGCAGGAGCAATGAGCAGTTCTTC
CASMAKSGRSNEQFF
>-|TRBV30|-|TRBJ2-7
TGTGCCTGGAGTGGGGAGAGGTACGAGCAGTACTTC
CAWSGERYEQYF
>once|TRBV4-1|TRBD1|TRBJ1-2
TGCGCCAGCAGCCAACCACGACAGGGGCCCCGAGCTAACTATGGCTACACCTTC
CASSQPRQGPRANYGYTF
>few|TRBV9|-|TRBJ2-1
TGTGCCAGCAGCGTAGCTTGGGGGAACAATGAGCAGTTCTTC
CASSVAWGNNEQFF
>-|TRBV27|-|TRBJ2-1
TGTGCCAGCAGTCGCATACGGACTCAAAATCAGTTCTTC
CASSRIRTQNQFF
>-|TRBV19|TRBD1|TRBJ1-5
TGTGCCAGTAGTAAAGGGGGCTTGGGCAATCAGCCCCAGCATTTT
CASSKGGLGNQPQHF
>few|TRBV7-6|-|TRBJ1-1
TGTGCCAGCAGAATTGACAGTAGTTCCACTGAAGCTTTCTTT
CASRIDSSSTEAFF
>-|TRBV11-3|TRBD1|TRBJ2-7
TGTGCCAGCAGCTTCGGACAGGGACCGTACGAGCAGTACTTC
CASSFGQGPYEQYF
>-|TRBV5-1|TRBD1|TRBJ1-3
TGCGCCAGCAGCTTGGGCCCGACAGGGTGGACTTCCGGAAACACCATATATTTT
CASSLGPTGWTSGNTIYF
>few|TRBV28|TRBD1|TRBJ2-5
TGTGCCAGCAGCCAGACAGGGATGGGGAACCGAGATGAGACCCAGTACTTC
CASSQTGMGNRDETQYF
>-|TRBV11-1|-|TRBJ2-7
TGTGCCAGCAGCTTAACAGGAGAGCAGTACTTC
CASSLTGEQYF
>-|TRBV5-8|TRBD2|TRBJ2-7
TGTGCCAGCAGTCGGGAGGCCTCTTGGGTCTACGAGCAGTACTTC
CASSREASWVYEQYF
>-|TRBV18|-|TRBJ2-1
TGTGCCAGCTCACCTGGACAGATAAACAATGAGCAGTTCTTC
CASSPGQINNEQFF
>-|TRBV5-1|TRBD1|TRBJ2-1
TGCGCCAGCAGCTCAGGGACAGGGAGAGGTGAGCAGTTCTTC
CASSSGTGRGEQFF
>-|TRBV5-1|-|TRBJ1-2
TGCGCCAGCAGCTTGGACAGCTATGGCTACACCTTC
CASSLDSYGYTF
>-|TRBV29-1|-|TRBJ2-3
TGCAGCGCCGGGGGATCCGACACAGATACGCAGTATTTT
CSAGGSDTDTQYF
>-|TRBV11-2|-|TRBJ2-7
TGTGCCAGCAGCTTTGGAGGGTACGAGCAGTACTTC
CASSFGGYEQYF
>-|TRBV29-1|-|TRBJ1-1
TGCAGCGTGCGGGGACGGATGAACACTGAAGCTTTCTTT
CSVRGRMNTEAFF
>-|TRBV5-1|-|TRBJ2-7
TGCGCCAGCAGCTTGGCCAGCACCTACGAGCAGTACTTC
CASSLASTYEQYF
>-|TRBV20-1|-|TRBJ2-7
TGCAGTGCCCCGTCCTTAGGAGAGCAGTACTTC
CSAPSLGEQYF
>once|TRBV5-8|-|TRBJ1-2
TGTGCCAGCAGCTTGGTTTCAGCTAACTATGGCTACACCTTC
CASSLVSANYGYTF
>-|TRBV27|-|TRBJ2-3
TGTGCCAGCAGTTCTGGCAGCCAAGATACGCAGTATTTT
CASSSGSQDTQYF
>few|TRBV7-2|-|TRBJ2-7
TGTGCCAGCAGCGACCGGGACAACCTTTACTACGAGCAGTACTTC
CASSDRDNLYYEQYF
>-|TRBV5-6|-|TRBJ2-7
TGTGCCAGCAGCTTGAGGGGTTACGAGCAGTACTTC
CASSLRGYEQYF
>many|TRBV27|-|TRBJ2-5
TGTGCCAGCAGGCGACCCGGCGAGACCCAGTACTTC
CASRRPGETQYF
>few|TRBV29-1|TRBD1|TRBJ1-2
TGCAGCGGTAGACAGGGATATGGCTACACCTTC
CSGRQGYGYTF
>-|TRBV6-5|TRBD1|TRBJ1-2
TGTGCCAGCAGTTACTCCCGGACAGGATCAAATGGCTACACCTTC
CASSYSRTGSNGYTF
>-|TRBV28|TRBD1|TRBJ1-2
TGTGCCAGCACGACAGGGCTTAACTATGGCTACACCTTC
CASTTGLNYGYTF
>few|TRBV5-6|TRBD1|TRBJ2-4
TGTGCCAGTACCCCGGGGGACAGGGGAAACATTCAGTACTTC
CASTPGDRGNIQYF
>few|TRBV13|-|TRBJ2-1
TGTGCCAGCAGCCCGGACCCCCTTAGCTCCAATGAGCAGTTCTTC
CASSPDPLSSNEQFF
>few|TRBV2|-|TRBJ1-5
TGTGCCAGCAGTGAATCGTGGGACACTAGCAATCAGCCCCAGCATTTT
CASSESWDTSNQPQHF
>-|TRBV5-6|TRBD1|TRBJ1-2
TGTGCCAGCAGCCCTTGGGACAGCACTATGAGATACACCTTC
CASSPWDSTMRYTF